These T cell receptor beta chains were read from a single sample in a study of beta chain features in type 1 diabetes. Sequenced by immunoSEQ multiplex PCR; TCRdb stores in-frame clones only, minus some. The sample yields 860,000 or so clones, 17% seen once. The source material was naive CD4+ T cells from blood. The receptors here all came from a young woman in good health. The CDR3 runs from the conserved cysteine through the conserved F or W. The order of the fields is V gene, D gene, clone size, J gene, CDR3 DNA, CDR3 protein. A D gene is named only where the DNA matches it firmly. Where a row states a size, it is once, few, many or the class of an expanded clone; other rows omit it.

V: TRBV2
D: TRBD1
size: few
J: TRBJ2-1
DNA: TGTGCCAGCAAAGGCTCTACAGGGGGCAATGAGCAGTTCTTC
CDR3: CASKGSTGGNEQFF

V: TRBV2
D: NA
size: NA
J: TRBJ2-7
DNA: TGTGCCAGCAGTGAACTCTACGAGCAGTACTTC
CDR3: CASSELYEQYF

V: TRBV5-4
D: TRBD1
size: NA
J: TRBJ2-5
DNA: TGTGCCAGCAGCCAGCGAGGACAGGGAAGTCTTGAGACCCAGTACTTC
CDR3: CASSQRGQGSLETQYF

V: TRBV6-5
D: NA
size: NA
J: TRBJ1-1
DNA: TGTGCCAGCAGTCCAGAGGGCGGTTACACTGAAGCTTTCTTT
CDR3: CASSPEGGYTEAFF

V: TRBV29-1
D: NA
size: NA
J: TRBJ1-1
DNA: TGCAGCGTTGTACTAGGGAACGGGCGTGAAGCCTTCTTT
CDR3: CSVVLGNGREAFF

V: TRBV28
D: TRBD2
size: few
J: TRBJ2-5
DNA: TGTGCCAGCAGTTTACTAGCGGGAGGGGTGGAGACCCAGTACTTC
CDR3: CASSLLAGGVETQYF

V: TRBV5-1
D: TRBD1
size: NA
J: TRBJ2-1
DNA: TGCGCCAGCAGTACAGGGGGGCCATACAATGAGCAGTTCTTC
CDR3: CASSTGGPYNEQFF

V: TRBV28
D: TRBD1
size: few
J: TRBJ1-2
DNA: TGTGCCAGTACCCTGGGACAGGTTGGCAATGGCTACACCTTC
CDR3: CASTLGQVGNGYTF

V: TRBV7-6
D: NA
size: NA
J: TRBJ2-1
DNA: TGTGCCAGCAGCTTAGCGACGCTAGTCTACAATGAGCAGTTCTTC
CDR3: CASSLATLVYNEQFF

V: TRBV19
D: NA
size: NA
J: TRBJ2-1
DNA: TGTGCCAGTAGTATTTTCCTGGGGAGCAACAATGAGCAGTTCTTC
CDR3: CASSIFLGSNNEQFF

V: TRBV5-4
D: TRBD1
size: NA
J: TRBJ2-7
DNA: TGTGCCAGCAGCTCCCCGACAGGGGTAGTATCCGAGCAGTACTTC
CDR3: CASSSPTGVVSEQYF

V: TRBV6-4
D: NA
size: NA
J: TRBJ2-1
DNA: TGTGCCAGCAGTGATCGTCCTCCGGGACTTTTTCGTAATGAGCAGTTCTTC
CDR3: CASSDRPPGLFRNEQFF

V: TRBV28
D: NA
size: once
J: TRBJ2-1
DNA: TGTGCCAGCAGTGGTGGGAGCCCGGGTGACGAGCAGTTCTTC
CDR3: CASSGGSPGDEQFF

V: TRBV7-2
D: NA
size: few
J: TRBJ2-1
DNA: TGTGCCAGCAGACCAAACAGGGGAGGAAATGAGCAGTTCTTC
CDR3: CASRPNRGGNEQFF

V: TRBV6-1
D: NA
size: few
J: TRBJ1-5
DNA: TGTGCCAGCAGTGAAGCGGGATACAATCAGCCCCAGCATTTT
CDR3: CASSEAGYNQPQHF

V: TRBV5-1
D: NA
size: NA
J: TRBJ1-1
DNA: TGCGCCAGCAGCTTTTGGGAGAACACTGAAGCTTTCTTT
CDR3: CASSFWENTEAFF

V: TRBV5-6
D: NA
size: few
J: TRBJ2-7
DNA: TGTGCCAGCAGCCCCAATCCGGTCTACGAGCAGTACTTC
CDR3: CASSPNPVYEQYF